This TCR beta chain was captured by sequencing in a study of human T cells and chemical hapten exposure. At the level of the study: Sensitization employed 2% DPC on roughly 2 cm by roughly 2 cm of upper inner arm skin.

This clonotype was seen repeatedly, ten times or more. Germline assignment: CDR1 SEHNR and CDR2 FQNEAQ (reference sequence). The CDR3 has 16 amino acids. With 5 bases clipped from V and 5 bases from J, the junction kept 11 bases outside the gene matches. Time point indicated: pre-sensitization, week 0. Treatment of the sample: therapeutic diphenylcyclopropenone sensitization with weekly scalp DPC. Via MiXCR, TCRdb re-called the RACE reads, giving one row per CDR3 protein. The table shows roughly 40,000 distinct CDR3 sequences, with around 12% occurring only once. The specimen was whole blood, collected in connection with sensitization to the hapten diphenylcyclopropenone (DPC). The chain is built from TRBV7-9 and TRBJ2-5; TRBD2 matches 10 bases. This clonotype was sampled from a woman in her twenties or thirties with alopecia areata. Some clones in this sample may be carry-over from other donors' samples. DNA of the CDR3: TGTGCCAGCAGCCCACAAGCGGGAGGGCCGGGCGAGACCCAGTACTTC. Protein sequence: CASSPQAGGPGETQYF.